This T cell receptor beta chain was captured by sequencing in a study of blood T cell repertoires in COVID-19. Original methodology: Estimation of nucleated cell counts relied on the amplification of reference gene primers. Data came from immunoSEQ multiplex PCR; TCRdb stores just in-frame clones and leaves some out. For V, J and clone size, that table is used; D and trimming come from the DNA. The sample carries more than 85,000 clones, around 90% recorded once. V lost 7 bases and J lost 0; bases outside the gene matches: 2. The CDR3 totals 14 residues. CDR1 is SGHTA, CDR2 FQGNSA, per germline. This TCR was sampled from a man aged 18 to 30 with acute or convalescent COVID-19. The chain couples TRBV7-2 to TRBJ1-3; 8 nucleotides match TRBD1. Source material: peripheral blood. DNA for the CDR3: TGTGCCAGCACAGGGGGCCTCTCTGGAAACACCATATATTTT. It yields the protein CASTGGLSGNTIYF.